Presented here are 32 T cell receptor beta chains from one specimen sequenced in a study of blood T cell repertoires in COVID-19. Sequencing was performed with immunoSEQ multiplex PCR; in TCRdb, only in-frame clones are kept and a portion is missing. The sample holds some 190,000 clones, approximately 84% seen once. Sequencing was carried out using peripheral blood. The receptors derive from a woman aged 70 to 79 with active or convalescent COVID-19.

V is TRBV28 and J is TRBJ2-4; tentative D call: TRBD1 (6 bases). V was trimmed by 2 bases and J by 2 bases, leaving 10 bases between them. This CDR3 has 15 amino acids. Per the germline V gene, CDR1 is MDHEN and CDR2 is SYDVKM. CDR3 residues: CASSLDQGSKNIQYF. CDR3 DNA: TGTGCCAGCAGTTTAGACCAGGGGTCCAAAAACATTCAGTACTTC.

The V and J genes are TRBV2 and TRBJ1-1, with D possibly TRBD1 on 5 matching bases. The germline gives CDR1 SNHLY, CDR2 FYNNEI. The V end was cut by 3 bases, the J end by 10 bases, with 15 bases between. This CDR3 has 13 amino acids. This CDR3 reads CASSEYSLRAAFF. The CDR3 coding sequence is TGTGCCAGCAGTGAGTATAGTCTCAGGGCAGCTTTCTTT.

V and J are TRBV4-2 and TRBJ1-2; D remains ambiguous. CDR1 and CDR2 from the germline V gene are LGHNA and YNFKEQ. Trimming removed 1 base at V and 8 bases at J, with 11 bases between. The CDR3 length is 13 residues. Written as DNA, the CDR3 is TGTGCCAGCAGCCAAGGGCCGGGTCGCGGCTACACCTTC. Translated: CASSQGPGRGYTF.

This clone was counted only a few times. CDR3 loop: CASSPLPYGEQFF. The DNA of the CDR3 is TGTGCCAGCAGCCCCCTTCCCTATGGTGAGCAGTTCTTC. This chain joins TRBV9 and TRBJ2-1; D gene uncertain. Germline CDR1 is SGDLS and CDR2 is YYNGEE. The CDR3 spans 13 residues. Trimming left V 4 bases short and J 9 bases short, with 14 bases between.

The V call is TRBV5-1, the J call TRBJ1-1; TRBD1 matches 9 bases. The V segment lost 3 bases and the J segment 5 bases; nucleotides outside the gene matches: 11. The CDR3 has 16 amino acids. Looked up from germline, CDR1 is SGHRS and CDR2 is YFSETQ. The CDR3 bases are TGCGCCAGCAGCTCCGGGACAGGGAAGGGCCTAACTGAAGCTTTCTTT. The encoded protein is CASSSGTGKGLTEAFF. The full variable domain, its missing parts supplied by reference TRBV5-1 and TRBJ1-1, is KAGVTQTPRYLIKTRGQQVTLSCSPISGHRSVSWYQQTPGQGLQFLFEYFSETQRNKGNFPGRFSGRQFSNSRSEMNVSTLELGDSALYLCASSSGTGKGLTEAFFGQGTRLTVV.

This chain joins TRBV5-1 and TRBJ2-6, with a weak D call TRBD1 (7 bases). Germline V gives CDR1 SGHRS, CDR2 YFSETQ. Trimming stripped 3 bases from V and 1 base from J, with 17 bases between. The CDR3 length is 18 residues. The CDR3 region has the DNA TGCGCCAGCAGCTCCAGGGGGGCCCAGGGATCTGGGGCCAACGTCCTGACTTTC. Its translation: CASSSRGAQGSGANVLTF. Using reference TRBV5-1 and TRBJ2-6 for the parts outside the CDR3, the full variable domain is KAGVTQTPRYLIKTRGQQVTLSCSPISGHRSVSWYQQTPGQGLQFLFEYFSETQRNKGNFPGRFSGRQFSNSRSEMNVSTLELGDSALYLCASSSRGAQGSGANVLTFGAGSRLTVL.

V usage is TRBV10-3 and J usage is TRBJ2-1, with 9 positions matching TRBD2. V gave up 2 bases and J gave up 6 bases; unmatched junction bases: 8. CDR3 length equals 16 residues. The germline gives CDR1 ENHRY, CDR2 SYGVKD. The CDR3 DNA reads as TGTGCCATCAGTGAGCCGGGCGGGAGGGCCCCCAATGAGCAGTTCTTC. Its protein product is CAISEPGGRAPNEQFF.

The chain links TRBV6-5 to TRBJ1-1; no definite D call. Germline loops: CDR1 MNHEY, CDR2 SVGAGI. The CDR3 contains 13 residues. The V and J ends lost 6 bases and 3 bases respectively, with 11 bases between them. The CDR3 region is CASSSRHDTEAFF. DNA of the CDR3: TGTGCCAGCAGCTCCCGACACGACACTGAAGCTTTCTTT.

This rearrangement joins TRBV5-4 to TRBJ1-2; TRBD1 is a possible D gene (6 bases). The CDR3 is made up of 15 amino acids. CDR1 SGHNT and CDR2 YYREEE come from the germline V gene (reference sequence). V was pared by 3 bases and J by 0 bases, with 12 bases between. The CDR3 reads CASSSGTLPNYGYTF. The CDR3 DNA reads TGTGCCAGCAGCTCCGGGACACTTCCTAACTATGGCTACACCTTC.

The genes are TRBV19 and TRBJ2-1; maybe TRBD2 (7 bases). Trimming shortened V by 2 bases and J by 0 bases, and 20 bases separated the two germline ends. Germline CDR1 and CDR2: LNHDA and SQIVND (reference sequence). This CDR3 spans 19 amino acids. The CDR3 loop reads CASSIMGALRGGSYNEQFF. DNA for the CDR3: TGTGCCAGTAGTATAATGGGGGCCCTAAGGGGGGGCTCCTACAATGAGCAGTTCTTC. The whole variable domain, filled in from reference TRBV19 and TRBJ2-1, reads DGGITQSPKYLFRKEGQNVTLSCEQNLNHDAMYWYRQDPGQGLRLIYYSQIVNDFQKGDIAEGYSVSREKKESFPLTVTSAQKNPTAFYLCASSIMGALRGGSYNEQFFGPGTRLTVL.

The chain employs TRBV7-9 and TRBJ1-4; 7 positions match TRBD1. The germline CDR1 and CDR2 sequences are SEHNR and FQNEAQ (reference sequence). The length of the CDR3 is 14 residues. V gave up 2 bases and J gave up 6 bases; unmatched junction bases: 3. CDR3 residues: CASSLLTGDEKLFF. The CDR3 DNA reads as TGTGCCAGCAGCTTATTAACAGGGGATGAAAAACTGTTTTTT. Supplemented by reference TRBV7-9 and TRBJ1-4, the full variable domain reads DTGVSQNPRHKITKRGQNVTFRCDPISEHNRLYWYRQTLGQGPEFLTYFQNEAQLEKSRLLSDRFSAERPKGSFSTLEIQRTEQGDSAMYLCASSLLTGDEKLFFGSGTQLSVL.

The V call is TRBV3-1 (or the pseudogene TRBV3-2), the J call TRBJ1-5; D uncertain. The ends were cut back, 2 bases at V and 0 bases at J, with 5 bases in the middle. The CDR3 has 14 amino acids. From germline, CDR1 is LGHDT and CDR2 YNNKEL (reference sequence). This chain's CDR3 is CASSQQISNQPQHF. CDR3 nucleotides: TGTGCCAGCAGCCAACAGATTAGCAATCAGCCCCAGCATTTT.

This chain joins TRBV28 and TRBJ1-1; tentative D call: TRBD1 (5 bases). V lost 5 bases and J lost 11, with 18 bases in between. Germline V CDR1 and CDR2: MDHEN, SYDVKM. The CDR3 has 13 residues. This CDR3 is CASSRGTSRSAFF. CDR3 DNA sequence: TGTGCCAGCAGTCGTGGGACTTCGCGCTCGGCTTTCTTT. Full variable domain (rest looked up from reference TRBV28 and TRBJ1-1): DVKVTQSSRYLVKRTGEKVFLECVQDMDHENMFWYRQDPGLGLRLIYFSYDVKMKEKGDIPEGYSVSREKKERFSLILESASTNQTSMYLCASSRGTSRSAFFGQGTRLTVV.

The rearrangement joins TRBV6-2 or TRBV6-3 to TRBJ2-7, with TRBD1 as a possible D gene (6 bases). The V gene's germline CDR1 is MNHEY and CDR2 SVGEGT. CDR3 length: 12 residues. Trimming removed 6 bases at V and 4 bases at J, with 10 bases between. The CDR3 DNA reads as TGTGCCAGCAGCGACCAGGGGTACGAGCAGTACTTC. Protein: CASSDQGYEQYF.

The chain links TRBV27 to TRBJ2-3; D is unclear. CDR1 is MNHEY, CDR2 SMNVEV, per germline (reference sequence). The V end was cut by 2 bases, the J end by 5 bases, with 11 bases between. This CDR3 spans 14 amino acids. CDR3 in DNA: TGTGCCAGCAGTTTAGGTGGGCCCCGAGATACGCAGTATTTT. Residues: CASSLGGPRDTQYF.

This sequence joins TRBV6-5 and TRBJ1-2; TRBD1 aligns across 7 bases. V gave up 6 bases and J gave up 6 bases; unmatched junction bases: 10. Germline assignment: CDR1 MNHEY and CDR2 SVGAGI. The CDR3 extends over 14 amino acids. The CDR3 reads CASRKIGTVHGYTF. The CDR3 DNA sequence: TGTGCCAGCAGAAAAATCGGGACAGTTCATGGCTACACCTTC.

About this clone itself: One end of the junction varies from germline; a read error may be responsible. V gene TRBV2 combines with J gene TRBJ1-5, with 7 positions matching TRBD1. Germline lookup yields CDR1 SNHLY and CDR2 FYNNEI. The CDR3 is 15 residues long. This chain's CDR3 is CASREGTDSNQPQHF. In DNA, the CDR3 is TGTGCCAGCAGAGAAGGGACAGATAGCAATCAGCCCCAGCATTTT.

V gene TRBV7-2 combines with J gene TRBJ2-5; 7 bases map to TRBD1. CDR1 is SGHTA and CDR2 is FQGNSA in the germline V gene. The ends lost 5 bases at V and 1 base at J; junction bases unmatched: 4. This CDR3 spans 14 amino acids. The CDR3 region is CASSLDRVQETQYF. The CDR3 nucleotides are TGTGCCAGCAGCCTCGACAGGGTCCAAGAGACCCAGTACTTC.

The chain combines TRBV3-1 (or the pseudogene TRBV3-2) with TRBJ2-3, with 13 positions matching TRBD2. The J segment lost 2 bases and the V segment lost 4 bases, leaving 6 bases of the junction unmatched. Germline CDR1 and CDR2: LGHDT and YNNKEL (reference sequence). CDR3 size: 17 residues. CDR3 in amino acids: CASSPGLAGKFTDTQYF. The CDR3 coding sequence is TGTGCCAGCAGCCCGGGACTAGCGGGGAAATTCACAGATACGCAGTATTTT.

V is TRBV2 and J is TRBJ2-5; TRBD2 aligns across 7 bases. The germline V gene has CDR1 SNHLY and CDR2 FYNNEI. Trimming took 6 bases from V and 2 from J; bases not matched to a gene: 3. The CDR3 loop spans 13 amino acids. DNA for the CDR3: TGTGCCAGCAGGGAGGGAGGGCAAGAGACCCAGTACTTC. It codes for CASREGGQETQYF.

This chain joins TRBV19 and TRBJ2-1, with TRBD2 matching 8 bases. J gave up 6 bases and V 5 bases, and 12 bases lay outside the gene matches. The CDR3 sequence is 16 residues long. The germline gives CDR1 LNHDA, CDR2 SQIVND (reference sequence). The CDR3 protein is CASSPRSGINRNEQFF. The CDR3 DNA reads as TGTGCCAGTAGTCCCCGTAGCGGGATAAACCGCAATGAGCAGTTCTTC.

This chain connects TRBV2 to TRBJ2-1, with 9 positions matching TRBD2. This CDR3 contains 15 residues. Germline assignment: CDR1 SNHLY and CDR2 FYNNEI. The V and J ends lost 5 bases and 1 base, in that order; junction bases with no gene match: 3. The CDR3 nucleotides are TGTGCCAGCAGTAAAACTAGCGGGTCCTACAATGAGCAGTTCTTC. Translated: CASSKTSGSYNEQFF.

The CDR3 loop is CSASSTSGRLNEQYF. In DNA form, the CDR3 reads TGCAGTGCTAGTTCAACTAGCGGACGACTCAACGAGCAGTACTTC. The chain joins TRBV20-1 to TRBJ2-7, with TRBD2 matching 8 bases. J gave up 5 bases and V 3 bases, and 12 bases lay outside the gene matches. The CDR3 totals 15 residues. From germline, CDR1 is DFQATT and CDR2 SNEGSKA (reference sequence).

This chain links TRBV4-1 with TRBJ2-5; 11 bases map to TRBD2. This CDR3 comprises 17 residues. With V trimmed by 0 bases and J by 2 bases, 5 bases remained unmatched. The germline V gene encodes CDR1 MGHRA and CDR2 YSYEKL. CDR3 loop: CASSQDWTSGPQETQYF. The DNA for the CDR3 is TGCGCCAGCAGCCAAGACTGGACTAGCGGGCCACAAGAGACCCAGTACTTC.

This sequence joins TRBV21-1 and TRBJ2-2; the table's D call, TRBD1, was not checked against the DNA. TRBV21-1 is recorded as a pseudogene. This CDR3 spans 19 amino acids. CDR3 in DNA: TGTGCCAGCAGCAAATCAGGGCTGACAGGGTATTGGGGCACCGGGGAGCTGTTTTTT. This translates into CASSKSGLTGYWGTGELFF.

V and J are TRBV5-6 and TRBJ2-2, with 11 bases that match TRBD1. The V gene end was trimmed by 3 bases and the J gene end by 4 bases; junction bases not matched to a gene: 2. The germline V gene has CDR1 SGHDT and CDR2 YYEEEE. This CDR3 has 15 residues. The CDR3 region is CASSWGTGGTGELFF. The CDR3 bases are TGTGCCAGCAGCTGGGGGACAGGGGGCACCGGGGAGCTGTTTTTT.

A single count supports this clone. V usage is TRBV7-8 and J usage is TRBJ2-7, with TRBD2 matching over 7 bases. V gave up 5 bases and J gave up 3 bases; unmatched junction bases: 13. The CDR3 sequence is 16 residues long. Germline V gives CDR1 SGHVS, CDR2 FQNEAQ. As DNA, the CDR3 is TGTGCCAGCAGCCAACGAGCGGGAACAAGTTTCTACGAGCAGTACTTC. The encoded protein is CASSQRAGTSFYEQYF.

CDR3 amino acids: CASSTRGRSSYEQYF. The CDR3 nucleotides are TGTGCCAGTAGTACCAGGGGCCGGTCATCCTACGAGCAGTACTTC. The V call is TRBV19, the J call TRBJ2-7; possible D gene TRBD1, 6 bases. Per germline, CDR1 LNHDA and CDR2 SQIVND (reference sequence). Trimming removed 4 bases at V and 1 base at J, with 14 bases between. The CDR3 consists of 15 residues. Combining the CDR3 with reference TRBV19 and TRBJ2-7 gives the whole variable domain DGGITQSPKYLFRKEGQNVTLSCEQNLNHDAMYWYRQDPGQGLRLIYYSQIVNDFQKGDIAEGYSVSREKKESFPLTVTSAQKNPTAFYLCASSTRGRSSYEQYFGPGTRLTVT.

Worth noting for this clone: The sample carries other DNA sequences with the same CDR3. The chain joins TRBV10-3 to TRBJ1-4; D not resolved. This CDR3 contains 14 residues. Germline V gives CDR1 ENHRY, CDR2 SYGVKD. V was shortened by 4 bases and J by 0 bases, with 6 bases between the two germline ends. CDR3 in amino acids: CAISAGTTNEKLFF. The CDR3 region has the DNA TGTGCCATCAGTGCGGGGACAACTAATGAAAAACTGTTTTTT.

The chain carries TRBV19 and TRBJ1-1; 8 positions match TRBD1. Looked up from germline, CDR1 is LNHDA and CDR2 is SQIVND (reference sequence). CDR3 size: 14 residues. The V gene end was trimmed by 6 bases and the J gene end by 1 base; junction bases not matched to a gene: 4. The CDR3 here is CASRTTGGNTEAFF. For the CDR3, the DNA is TGTGCCAGTAGAACTACAGGGGGGAACACTGAAGCTTTCTTT.

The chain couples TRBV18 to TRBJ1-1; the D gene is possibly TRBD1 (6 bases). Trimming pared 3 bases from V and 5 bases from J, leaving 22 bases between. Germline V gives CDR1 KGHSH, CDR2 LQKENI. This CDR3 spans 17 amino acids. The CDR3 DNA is TGTGCCAGCTCACCCCAGAACACGGGTGCAGGGGCTACTGAAGCTTTCTTT. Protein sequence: CASSPQNTGAGATEAFF.

The CDR3 loop is CSVLAGGPGRANTGELFF. The CDR3 coding sequence is TGCAGCGTTCTAGCGGGAGGGCCTGGGCGGGCCAACACCGGGGAGCTGTTTTTT. V and J are TRBV29-1 and TRBJ2-2, with TRBD2 matching 12 bases. This CDR3 is 18 amino acids long. Germline-derived CDR1 and CDR2 are SQVTM and ANQGSEA. With V trimmed by 5 bases and J by 2 bases, 12 bases remained unmatched.